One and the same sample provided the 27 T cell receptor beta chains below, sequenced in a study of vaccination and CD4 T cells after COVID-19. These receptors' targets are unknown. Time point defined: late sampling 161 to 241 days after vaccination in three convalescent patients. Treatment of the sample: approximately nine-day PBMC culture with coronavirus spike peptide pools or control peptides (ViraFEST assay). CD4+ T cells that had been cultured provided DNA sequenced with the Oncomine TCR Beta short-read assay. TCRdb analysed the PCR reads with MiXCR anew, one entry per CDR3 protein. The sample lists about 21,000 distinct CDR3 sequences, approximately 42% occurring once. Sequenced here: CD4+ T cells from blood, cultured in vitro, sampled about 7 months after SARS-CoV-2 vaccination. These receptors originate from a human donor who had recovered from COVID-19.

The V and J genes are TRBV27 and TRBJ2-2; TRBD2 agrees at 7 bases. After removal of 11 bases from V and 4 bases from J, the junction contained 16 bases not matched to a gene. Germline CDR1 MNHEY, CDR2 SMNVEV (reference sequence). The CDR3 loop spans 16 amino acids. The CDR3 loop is CASGGGVGVGTGELFF. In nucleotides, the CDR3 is TGTGCCTCCGGTGGGGGGGTAGGTGTGGGCACCGGGGAGCTGTTTTTT.

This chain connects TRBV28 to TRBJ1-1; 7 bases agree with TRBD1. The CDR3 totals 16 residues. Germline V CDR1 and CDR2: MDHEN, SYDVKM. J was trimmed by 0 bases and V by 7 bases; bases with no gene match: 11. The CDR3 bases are TGTGCCAGCACCTCCAGACGTGGGACAGTGAACACTGAAGCTTTCTTT. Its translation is CASTSRRGTVNTEAFF.

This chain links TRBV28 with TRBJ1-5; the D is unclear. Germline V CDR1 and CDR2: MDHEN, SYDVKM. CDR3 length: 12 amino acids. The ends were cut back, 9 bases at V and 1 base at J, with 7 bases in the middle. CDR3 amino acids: CASRVSNQPQHF. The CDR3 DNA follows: TGTGCCAGTAGGGTAAGCAATCAGCCCCAGCATTTT. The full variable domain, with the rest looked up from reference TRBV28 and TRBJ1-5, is DVKVTQSSRYLVKRTGEKVFLECVQDMDHENMFWYRQDPGLGLRLIYFSYDVKMKEKGDIPEGYSVSREKKERFSLILESASTNQTSMYLCASRVSNQPQHFGDGTRLSIL.

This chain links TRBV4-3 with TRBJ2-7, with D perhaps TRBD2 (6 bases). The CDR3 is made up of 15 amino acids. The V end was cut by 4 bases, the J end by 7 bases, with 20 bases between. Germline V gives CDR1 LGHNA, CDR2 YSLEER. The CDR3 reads CASSRLVAPTEEQYF. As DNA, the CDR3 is TGCGCCAGCAGCCGACTAGTAGCCCCAACCGAGGAGCAGTACTTC.

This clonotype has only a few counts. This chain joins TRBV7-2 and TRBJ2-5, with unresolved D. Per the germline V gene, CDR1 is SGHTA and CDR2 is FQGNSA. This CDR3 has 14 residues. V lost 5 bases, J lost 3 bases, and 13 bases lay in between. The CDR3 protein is CASSPSLQKETQYF. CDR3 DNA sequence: TGTGCCAGCAGCCCGTCCCTCCAAAAAGAGACCCAGTACTTC.

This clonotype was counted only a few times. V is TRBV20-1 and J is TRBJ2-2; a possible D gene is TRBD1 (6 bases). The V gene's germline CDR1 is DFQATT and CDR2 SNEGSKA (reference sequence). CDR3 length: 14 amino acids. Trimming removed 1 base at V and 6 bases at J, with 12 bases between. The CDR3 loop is CSARAAQGPGELFF. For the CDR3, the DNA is TGCAGTGCTAGAGCCGCCCAGGGGCCCGGGGAGCTGTTTTTT.

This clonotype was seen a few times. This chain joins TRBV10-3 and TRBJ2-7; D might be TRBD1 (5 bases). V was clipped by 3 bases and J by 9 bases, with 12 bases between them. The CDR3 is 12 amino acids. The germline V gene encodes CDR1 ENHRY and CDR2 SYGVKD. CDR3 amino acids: CAISDSREVQYF. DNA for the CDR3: TGTGCCATCAGTGATTCCAGGGAAGTGCAGTACTTC.

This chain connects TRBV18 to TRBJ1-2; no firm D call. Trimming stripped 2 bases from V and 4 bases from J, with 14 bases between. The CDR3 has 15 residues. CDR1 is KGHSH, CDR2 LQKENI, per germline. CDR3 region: CASSPASATLYGYTF. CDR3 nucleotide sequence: TGTGCCAGCTCACCAGCTTCGGCGACCCTCTATGGCTACACCTTC.

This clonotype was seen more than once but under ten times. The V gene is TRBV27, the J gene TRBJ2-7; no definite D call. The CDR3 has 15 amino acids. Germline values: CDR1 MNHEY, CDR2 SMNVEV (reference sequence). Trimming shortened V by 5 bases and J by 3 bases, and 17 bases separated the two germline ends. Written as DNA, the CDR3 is TGTGCCAGCAGTCTCCCAGGACGGTTTGGCTACGAGCAGTACTTC. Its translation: CASSLPGRFGYEQYF.

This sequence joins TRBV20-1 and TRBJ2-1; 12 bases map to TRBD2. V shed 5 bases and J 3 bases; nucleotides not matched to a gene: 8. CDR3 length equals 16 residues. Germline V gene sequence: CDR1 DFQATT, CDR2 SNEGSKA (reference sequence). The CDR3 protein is CSALPGLAGGYNEQFF. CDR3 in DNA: TGCAGTGCTCTTCCGGGACTAGCGGGTGGCTACAATGAGCAGTTCTTC.

Here the CDR3 reads CASRGQGRGYTF. CDR3 in DNA: TGTGCCAGCAGGGGACAGGGTAGAGGCTACACCTTC. V usage is TRBV28 and J usage is TRBJ1-2, with 9 bases identical to TRBD1. The V gene's germline CDR1 is MDHEN and CDR2 SYDVKM. This CDR3 contains 12 residues. The junction had 4 bases not matched to a gene; V was cut back by 6 bases and J by 8 bases.

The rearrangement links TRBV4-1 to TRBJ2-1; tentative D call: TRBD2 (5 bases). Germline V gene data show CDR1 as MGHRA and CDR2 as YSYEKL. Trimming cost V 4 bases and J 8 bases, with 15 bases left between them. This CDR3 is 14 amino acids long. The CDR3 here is CASSPPMASYEQFF. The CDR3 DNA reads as TGCGCCAGCAGCCCTCCAATGGCTAGCTATGAGCAGTTCTTC.

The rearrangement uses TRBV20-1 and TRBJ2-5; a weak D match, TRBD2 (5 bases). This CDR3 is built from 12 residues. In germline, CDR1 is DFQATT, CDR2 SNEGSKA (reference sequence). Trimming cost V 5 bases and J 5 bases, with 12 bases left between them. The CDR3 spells CSASVPGETQYF. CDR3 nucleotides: TGCAGTGCTTCAGTTCCGGGGGAGACCCAGTACTTC.

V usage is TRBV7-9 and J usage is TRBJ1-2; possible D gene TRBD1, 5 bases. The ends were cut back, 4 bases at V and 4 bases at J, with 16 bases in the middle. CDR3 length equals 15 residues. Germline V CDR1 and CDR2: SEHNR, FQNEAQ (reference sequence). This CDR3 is CASSSSRAPSYGYTF. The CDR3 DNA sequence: TGTGCCAGCAGCTCCAGCAGGGCTCCGAGCTATGGCTACACCTTC. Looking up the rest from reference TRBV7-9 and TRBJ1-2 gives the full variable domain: DTGVSQNPRHKITKRGQNVTFRCDPISEHNRLYWYRQTLGQGPEFLTYFQNEAQLEKSRLLSDRFSAERPKGSFSTLEIQRTEQGDSAMYLCASSSSRAPSYGYTFGSGTRLTVV.

The CDR3 is CASSQEETQYF. CDR3 bases: TGTGCCAGCAGCCAGGAAGAGACCCAGTACTTC. The chain has TRBV2 and TRBJ2-5, with D hard to call. The V gene's germline CDR1 is SNHLY and CDR2 FYNNEI. There are 11 residues in the CDR3. V was clipped by 6 bases and J by 3 bases, with 5 bases between them.

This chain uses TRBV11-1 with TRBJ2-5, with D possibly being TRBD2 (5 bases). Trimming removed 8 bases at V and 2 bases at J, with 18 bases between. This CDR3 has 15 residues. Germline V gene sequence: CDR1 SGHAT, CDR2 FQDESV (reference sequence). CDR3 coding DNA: TGTGCCAGCTCCCGAATGGGTGAGCGGCAAGAGACCCAGTACTTC. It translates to CASSRMGERQETQYF.

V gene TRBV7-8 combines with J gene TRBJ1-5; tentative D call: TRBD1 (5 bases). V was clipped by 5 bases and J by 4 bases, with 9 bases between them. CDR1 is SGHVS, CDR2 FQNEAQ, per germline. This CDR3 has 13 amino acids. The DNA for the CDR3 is TGTGCCAGCAGCCGGACAACAAATCAGCCCCAGCATTTT. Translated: CASSRTTNQPQHF.

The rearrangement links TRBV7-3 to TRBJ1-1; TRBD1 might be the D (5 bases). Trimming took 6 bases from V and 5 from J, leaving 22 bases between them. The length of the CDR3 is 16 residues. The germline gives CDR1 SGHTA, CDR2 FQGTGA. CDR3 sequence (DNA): TGTGCCAGCAGTCCTGGACAATTCGAACTGGGGACTGAAGCTTTCTTT. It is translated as CASSPGQFELGTEAFF.

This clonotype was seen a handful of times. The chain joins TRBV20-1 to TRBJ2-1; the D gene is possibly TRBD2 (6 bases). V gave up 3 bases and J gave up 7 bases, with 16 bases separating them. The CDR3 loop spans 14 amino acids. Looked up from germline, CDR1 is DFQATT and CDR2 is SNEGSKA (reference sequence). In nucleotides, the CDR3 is TGCAGTGCTAGGATCTTTTGGGAGGAGAATGAGCAGTTCTTC. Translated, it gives CSARIFWEENEQFF.

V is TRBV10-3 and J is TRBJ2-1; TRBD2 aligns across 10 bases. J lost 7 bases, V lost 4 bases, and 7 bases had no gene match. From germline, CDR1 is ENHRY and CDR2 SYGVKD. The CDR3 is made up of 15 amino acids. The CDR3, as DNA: TGTGCCATCAGTGTTTCGCTTAGCGGGGGGAATGAGCAGTTCTTC. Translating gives CAISVSLSGGNEQFF.

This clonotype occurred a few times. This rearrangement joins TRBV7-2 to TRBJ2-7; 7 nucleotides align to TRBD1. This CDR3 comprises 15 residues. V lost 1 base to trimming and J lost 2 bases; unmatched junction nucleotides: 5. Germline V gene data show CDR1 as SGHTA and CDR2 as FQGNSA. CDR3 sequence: CASSLVGDRPYEQYF. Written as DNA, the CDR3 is TGTGCCAGCAGCTTAGTGGGGGACAGACCCTACGAGCAGTACTTC.

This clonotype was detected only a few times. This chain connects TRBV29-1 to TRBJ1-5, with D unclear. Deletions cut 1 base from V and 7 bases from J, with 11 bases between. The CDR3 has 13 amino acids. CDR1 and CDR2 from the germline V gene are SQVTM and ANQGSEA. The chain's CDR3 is CSVEGSPGQPQHF. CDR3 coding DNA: TGCAGCGTTGAAGGGTCTCCGGGCCAGCCCCAGCATTTT.

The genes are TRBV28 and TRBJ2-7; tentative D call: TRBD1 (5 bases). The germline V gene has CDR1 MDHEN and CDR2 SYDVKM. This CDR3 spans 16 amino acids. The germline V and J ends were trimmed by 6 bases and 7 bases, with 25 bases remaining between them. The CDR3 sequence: CASSRGIRDSSREQYF. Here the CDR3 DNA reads TGTGCCAGCAGCAGAGGTATTCGTGACAGTTCAAGGGAGCAGTACTTC.

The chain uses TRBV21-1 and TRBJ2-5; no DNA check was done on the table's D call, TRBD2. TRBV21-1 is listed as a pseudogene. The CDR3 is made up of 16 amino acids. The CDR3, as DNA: TGTGCCAGCAGCACTCTAGCGGGAGTCTCCCAAGAGACCCAGTACTTC. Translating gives CASSTLAGVSQETQYF.

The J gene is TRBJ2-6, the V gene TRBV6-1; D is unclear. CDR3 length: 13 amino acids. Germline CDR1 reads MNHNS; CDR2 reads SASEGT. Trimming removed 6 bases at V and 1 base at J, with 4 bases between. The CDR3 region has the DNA TGTGCCAGCAGGGCGTCTGGGGCCAACGTCCTGACTTTC. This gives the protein CASRASGANVLTF.

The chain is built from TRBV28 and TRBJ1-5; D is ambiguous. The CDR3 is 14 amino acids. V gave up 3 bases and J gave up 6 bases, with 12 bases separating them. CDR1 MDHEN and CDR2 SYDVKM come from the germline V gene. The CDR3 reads CASSFVGSRQPQHF. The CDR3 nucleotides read TGTGCCAGCAGTTTTGTAGGGAGCCGTCAGCCCCAGCATTTT. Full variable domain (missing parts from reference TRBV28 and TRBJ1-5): DVKVTQSSRYLVKRTGEKVFLECVQDMDHENMFWYRQDPGLGLRLIYFSYDVKMKEKGDIPEGYSVSREKKERFSLILESASTNQTSMYLCASSFVGSRQPQHFGDGTRLSIL.

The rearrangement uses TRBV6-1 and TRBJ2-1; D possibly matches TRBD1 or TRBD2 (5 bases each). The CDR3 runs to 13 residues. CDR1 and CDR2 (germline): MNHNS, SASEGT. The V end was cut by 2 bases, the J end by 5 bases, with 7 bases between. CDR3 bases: TGTGCCAGCAGTGAACAGGGACACAATGAGCAGTTCTTC. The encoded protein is CASSEQGHNEQFF.